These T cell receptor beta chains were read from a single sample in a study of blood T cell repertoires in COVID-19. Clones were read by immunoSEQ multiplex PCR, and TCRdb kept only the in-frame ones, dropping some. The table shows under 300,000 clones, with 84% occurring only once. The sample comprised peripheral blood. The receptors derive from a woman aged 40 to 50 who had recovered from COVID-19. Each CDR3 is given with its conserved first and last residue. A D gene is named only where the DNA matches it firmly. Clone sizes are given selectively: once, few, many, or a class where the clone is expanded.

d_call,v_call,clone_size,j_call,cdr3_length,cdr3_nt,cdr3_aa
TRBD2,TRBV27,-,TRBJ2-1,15,TGTGCCAGCAGTTTAAGGTGGGGGGGTAGCTATGAGCAGTTCTTC,CASSLRWGGSYEQFF
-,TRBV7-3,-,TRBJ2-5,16,TGTGCCAGCAGCTTAACGTCTGGCGGGGGCCCCGAGACCCAGTACTTC,CASSLTSGGGPETQYF
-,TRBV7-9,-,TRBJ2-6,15,TGTGCCAGCAGCCGCGGGACAGCTGGGGCCAACGTCCTGACTTTC,CASSRGTAGANVLTF
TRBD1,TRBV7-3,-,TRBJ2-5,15,TGTGCCAGCAGCCCAGGGACAGGAGGTCAAGAGACCCAGTACTTC,CASSPGTGGQETQYF
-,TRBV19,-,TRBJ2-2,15,TGTGCCAGTATGAGGTTGCAGGGGAACACCGGGGAGCTGTTTTTT,CASMRLQGNTGELFF
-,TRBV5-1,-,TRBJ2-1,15,TGCGCCAGCAGCGAGTTGATCTACTCCTACAATGAGCAGTTCTTC,CASSELIYSYNEQFF
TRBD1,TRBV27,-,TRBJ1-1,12,TGTGCCAGCAGCTCCGGGACAGCTGAAGCCTTCTTT,CASSSGTAEAFF
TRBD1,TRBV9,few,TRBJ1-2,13,TGTGCCAGCAGCACGGACAGGGGATTGGGCTACACCTTC,CASSTDRGLGYTF
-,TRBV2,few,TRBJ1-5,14,TGTGCCAGCAGTGCGCCCAGGGACAATCAGCCCCAGCATTTT,CASSAPRDNQPQHF
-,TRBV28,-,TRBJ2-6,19,TGTGCCAGCAGTTCGAGAAAGAGTCAGGCGAACTCTGGGGCCAACGTCCTGACTTTC,CASSSRKSQANSGANVLTF
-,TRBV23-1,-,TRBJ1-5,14,TGCGCCAGCAGTCCCGGGAGGGCGTTGGAGCCCCAGCATTTT,CASSPGRALEPQHF
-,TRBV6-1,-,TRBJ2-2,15,TGTGCCAGCAGTGATGATGCCCAGATCACCGGGGAGCTGTTTTTT,CASSDDAQITGELFF
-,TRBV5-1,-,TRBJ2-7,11,TGCGCCAGCAGCTTGGGAGACGAGCAGTACTTC,CASSLGDEQYF
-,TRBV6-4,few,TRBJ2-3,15,TGTGCCAGCAGTGACGGTGGGGGGAGCACAGATACGCAGTATTTT,CASSDGGGSTDTQYF
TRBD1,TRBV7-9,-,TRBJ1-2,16,TGTGCCAGCAGCCCACCTGCGCTGGGGACAGTCTATGGCTACACCTTC,CASSPPALGTVYGYTF
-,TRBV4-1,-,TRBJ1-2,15,TGCGCCAGCAGCCAAGTTGTTACAGGGCTTTGGGTTTACACCTTC,CASSQVVTGLWVYTF
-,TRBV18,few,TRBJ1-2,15,TGTGCCAGCTCACCAAGTATTGGCAAGGAGGATGGCTACACCTTC,CASSPSIGKEDGYTF
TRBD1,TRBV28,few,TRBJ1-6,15,TGTGCCAGCAAAGAGGGACAGGGACATAATTCACCCCTCCACTTT,CASKEGQGHNSPLHF
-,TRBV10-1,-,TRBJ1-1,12,TGCGCCAGCAGTGAGCCGGGACACGAAGCTTTCTTT,CASSEPGHEAFF
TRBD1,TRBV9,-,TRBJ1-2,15,TGTGCCAGCAGCCCCGAGGCCGACAGGGGCTATGGCTACACCTTC,CASSPEADRGYGYTF
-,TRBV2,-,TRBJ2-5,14,TGTGCCAGCAGTGGGGGGCCGGGTCAGGAGACCCAGTACTTC,CASSGGPGQETQYF
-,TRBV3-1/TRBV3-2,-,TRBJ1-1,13,TGTGCCAGCAGCCCATATGGGGCGAATGAAGCTTTCTTT,CASSPYGANEAFF
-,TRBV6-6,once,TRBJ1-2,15,TGTGCCAGCAGTTACGGGAGCGGATCTAACTATGGCTACACCTTC,CASSYGSGSNYGYTF
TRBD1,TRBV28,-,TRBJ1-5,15,TGTGCCAGCAGTAAACAGGGGAGCAGCAATCAGCCCCAGCATTTT,CASSKQGSSNQPQHF
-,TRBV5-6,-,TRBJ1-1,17,TGTGCCAGCAGCTTGATTATCCGGGATGGCATGAACACTGAAGCTTTCTTT,CASSLIIRDGMNTEAFF
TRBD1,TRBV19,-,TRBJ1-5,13,TGTGCCAGTAGGGGACAGGGGTATCAGCCCCAGCATTTT,CASRGQGYQPQHF
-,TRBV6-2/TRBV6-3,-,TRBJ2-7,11,TGTGCCAGCAGTTATCTCGTATGGCAGTACTTC,CASSYLVWQYF
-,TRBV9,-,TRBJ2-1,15,TGTGCCAGCAGCCCCTTTGAGGGTTCATACAATGAGCAGTTCTTC,CASSPFEGSYNEQFF
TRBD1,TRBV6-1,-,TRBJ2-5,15,TGTGCCAGCAGTGAAGGGGCCAGGGGGCCTGAGACCCAGTACTTC,CASSEGARGPETQYF
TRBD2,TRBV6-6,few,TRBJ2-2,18,TGTGCCAGCAGTCCTAAACCTCCGACTAGCGCAGACACCGGGGAGCTGTTTTTT,CASSPKPPTSADTGELFF
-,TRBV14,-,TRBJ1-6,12,TGTGCCAGCAGCCGACAAAATTCACCCCTCCACTTT,CASSRQNSPLHF